This T cell receptor beta chain was captured in a study of control samples from healthy donors and cancer patients. Germline-derived CDR1 and CDR2 are SGHNT and YYREEE (reference sequence). CDR3 length: 16 amino acids. The V gene end was trimmed by 4 bases and the J gene end by 0 bases; junction bases not matched to a gene: 7. Here immunoSEQ multiplex PCR was the method, and the copy in TCRdb shows in-frame clones only, minus some. The data show 390,000 or so clones, around 90% seen once. This TCR was recovered from a man aged 35 to 55 with head and neck cancer. The chain carries TRBV5-4 and TRBJ2-4; 7 nucleotides match TRBD1. Material for sequencing was PBMCs. The CDR3 loop is CASSVRDSIAKNIQYF. DNA of the CDR3: TGTGCCAGCAGCGTCCGGGACAGTATAGCCAAAAACATTCAGTACTTC.